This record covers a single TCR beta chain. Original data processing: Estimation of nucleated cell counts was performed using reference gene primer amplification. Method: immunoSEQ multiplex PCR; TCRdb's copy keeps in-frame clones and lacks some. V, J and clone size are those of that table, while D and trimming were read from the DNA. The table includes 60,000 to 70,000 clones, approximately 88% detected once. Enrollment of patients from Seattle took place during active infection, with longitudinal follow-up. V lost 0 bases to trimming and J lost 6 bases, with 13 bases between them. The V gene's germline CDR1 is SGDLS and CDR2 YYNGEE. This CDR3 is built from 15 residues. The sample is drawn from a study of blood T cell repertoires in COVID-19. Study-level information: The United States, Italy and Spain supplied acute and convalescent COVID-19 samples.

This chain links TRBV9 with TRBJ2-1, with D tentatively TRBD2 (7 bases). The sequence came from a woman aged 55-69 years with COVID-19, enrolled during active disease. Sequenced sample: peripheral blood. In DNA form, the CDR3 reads TGTGCCAGCAGCGTAGGAGGGGGAGGGCTCAATGAGCAGTTCTTC. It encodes CASSVGGGGLNEQFF. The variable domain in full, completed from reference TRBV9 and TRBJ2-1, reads DSGVTQTPKHLITATGQRVTLRCSPRSGDLSVYWYQQSLDQGLQFLIQYYNGEERAKGNILERFSAQQFPDLHSELNLSSLELGDSALYFCASSVGGGGLNEQFFGPGTRLTVL.